The subject of this entry is one T cell receptor (beta chain). Its antigen is unknown. PCR primers comprised 60 Vbeta and 13 Jbeta primers. Generated by immunoSEQ multiplex PCR, the TCRdb table keeps only in-frame clones and is missing some. The sample has about 100,000 clones, around three quarters seen once; the top ten hold 3% to 4%. The data stem from a study of cytomegalovirus exposure and HLA in healthy donors. Study-wide points: Most observed TCR sequences were rare, whereas some public TCRs were detected in many donors. Common viral pathogens (according to a later analysis) appeared linked to several of the most significant clusters.

Donors showed nominal health when sampled, although they likely had unrecorded immune exposures. The V and J ends lost 2 bases and 1 base respectively, with 11 bases between them. This CDR3 is built from 15 residues. Germline CDR1 is MRHNA and CDR2 is SNTAGT. The chain combines TRBV6-4 with TRBJ1-1, with D tentatively TRBD1 (6 bases). The TCR comes from a woman in her forties or fifties in good health and CMV-seropositive. The sample taken for sequencing was PBMCs. The CDR3 here is CASSDGGAKNTEAFF. The CDR3 coding sequence is TGTGCCAGCAGTGACGGGGGGGCGAAGAACACTGAAGCTTTCTTT.